This is a list of T cell receptor beta chains from one sample in a study of shared clonotypes between healthy human individuals. Data came from immunoSEQ multiplex PCR; TCRdb stores just in-frame clones and leaves some out. The sample consists of approximately 710,000 clones, roughly 88% of them appearing once. Source material: memory CD8+ T cells from PBMCs. Receptor source: a man between 18 and 35 years old in good health. Some clones in this sample may be carry-over from other donors' samples. The CDR3 runs from the conserved cysteine through the conserved F or W. D genes are given only for firm matches. The size entry is marked missing in some rows and otherwise reads once, few, many or a size class.

d_gene,j_gene,v_gene,abundance,CDR3nt,CDR3aa
.,TRBJ2-3,TRBV7-9,few,TGTGCCAGCAGCTTGAAGGATACGCAGTATTTT,CASSLKDTQYF
.,TRBJ1-1,TRBV20-1,few,TGCAGTGCTAGTCACCCTGAAGCTTTCTTT,CSASHPEAFF
.,TRBJ2-7,TRBV4-1,.,TGCGCCAGCAGCCAAGACCCACCGAGCGAGCAGTACTTC,CASSQDPPSEQYF
.,TRBJ1-5,TRBV28,.,TGTGCCAGCAGTTTAGGGACGGTCTATAGCAATCAGCCCCAGCATTTT,CASSLGTVYSNQPQHF
TRBD1,TRBJ1-2,TRBV27,once,TGTGCCAGCAGTTTTGGGACAGGGGGCTATGGCTACACCTTC,CASSFGTGGYGYTF
TRBD2,TRBJ2-3,TRBV11-3,.,TGTGCCACGACCACGACTAGCGGGCATCTGTTAAGCACAGATACGCAGTATTTT,CATTTTSGHLLSTDTQYF
.,TRBJ1-3,TRBV7-6,.,TGTGCCAGCAGCCCTGATGAGGCCGGAAACACCATATATTTT,CASSPDEAGNTIYF
TRBD1,TRBJ1-2,TRBV28,.,TGTGCCAGCAGTGAAGGACAGGGTCGGTATGGCTACACCTTC,CASSEGQGRYGYTF
.,TRBJ2-7,TRBV11-2,.,TGTGCCAGCAGCTTAGATTTTAGGGCGGCGTCCAAAGAGCAGTACTTC,CASSLDFRAASKEQYF
.,TRBJ2-4,TRBV9,.,TGTGCCAGCAGCGCCCAGAGTAGCCTAGCCAAAAACATTCAGTACTTC,CASSAQSSLAKNIQYF
.,TRBJ1-2,TRBV6-5,few,TGTGCCAGCACCCCATACGACGGCGCTAGCTATGGCTACACCTTC,CASTPYDGASYGYTF
.,TRBJ2-2,TRBV11-2,once,TGTGCCAGCAGCTTCATAAGGAGCGCGGTTTATACCGGGGAGCTGTTTTTT,CASSFIRSAVYTGELFF
TRBD1,TRBJ2-7,TRBV19,.,TGTGCCAGTAGCGACAGGGGGAATGGGGGGTACGAGCAGTACTTC,CASSDRGNGGYEQYF
TRBD1,TRBJ2-1,TRBV28,.,TGTGCCAGCAGCCGGGGACAGGTCAATGAGCAGTTCTTC,CASSRGQVNEQFF
TRBD1,TRBJ2-1,TRBV14,.,TGTGCCAGCAGACCCGGGGACAGGGGGACGAATGAGCAGTTCTTC,CASRPGDRGTNEQFF
TRBD2,TRBJ2-1,TRBV2,.,TGTGCCACCCTAGCGGGAGGTTGGAATGAGCAGTTCTTC,CATLAGGWNEQFF
.,TRBJ1-3,TRBV7-8,.,TGTGCCAGCAGCTTGGTGGGCTCGGGAAACACCATATATTTT,CASSLVGSGNTIYF
.,TRBJ1-3,TRBV5-5,once,TGTGCCAGCAGCCCGACGACGTCGGCCTTTGGAAACACCATATATTTT,CASSPTTSAFGNTIYF
TRBD2,TRBJ2-5,TRBV19,.,TGTGCCAGTAGTACCCGGACTAGCGGGAGGGCCCTAGAGACCCAGTACTTC,CASSTRTSGRALETQYF
.,TRBJ2-7,TRBV10-3,.,TGTGCCATCAGTGATTCCCCTCCGCCTACTCCCGAGCAGTACTTC,CAISDSPPPTPEQYF
.,TRBJ2-7,TRBV6-1,.,TGTGCCAGCAGTGATCGCCGTCAGGAGCAGTACTTC,CASSDRRQEQYF
.,TRBJ1-2,TRBV29-1,.,TGCAGCGTTGACGTGTCGGGGGCGCCAGGCTACACCTTC,CSVDVSGAPGYTF
.,TRBJ2-7,TRBV11-2,.,TGTGCCAGCAGCTTAGCGGGACTGGTCTACGAGCAGTACTTC,CASSLAGLVYEQYF
.,TRBJ1-3,TRBV9,.,TGTGCCAGCAGCGTGTGGGACGGATCCTCTGGAAACACCATATATTTT,CASSVWDGSSGNTIYF
.,TRBJ1-1,TRBV29-1,few,TGCAGCGTTGGCGGATTCATAAACACTGAAGCTTTCTTT,CSVGGFINTEAFF